These 27 T cell receptor beta chains originate from one sample sequenced in a study of cytotoxic CD8 clonotypes in ibrutinib-treated CLL. Sequencing was performed with immunoSEQ multiplex PCR; in TCRdb, only in-frame clones are kept and a portion is missing. This table has some 200,000 clones, approximately 68% appearing once. The material sequenced was PBMCs, taken after 24 months of ibrutinib treatment. The receptors shown here come from a human donor with chronic lymphocytic leukemia.

This rearrangement joins TRBV5-4 to TRBJ1-2; 9 bases line up with TRBD1. Trimming took 4 bases from V and 4 from J; bases not matched to a gene: 8. Per germline, CDR1 SGHNT and CDR2 YYREEE (reference sequence). The CDR3 totals 15 residues. CDR3 residues: CASSLQGASLYGYTF. As DNA, the CDR3 is TGTGCCAGCAGCCTACAGGGGGCTAGTCTCTATGGCTACACCTTC.

CDR3 sequence: CASSLAQGGSAFF. The CDR3 nucleotides are TGTGCCAGCAGCTTGGCGCAGGGCGGGAGTGCTTTCTTT. V usage is TRBV5-6 and J usage is TRBJ1-1; possible D gene TRBD1, 5 bases. Germline CDR1 reads SGHDT; CDR2 reads YYEEEE. This CDR3 region has 13 residues. V was shortened by 0 bases and J by 11 bases, with 14 bases between the two germline ends.

The gene calls are TRBV6-5 and TRBJ1-3; 10 bases match TRBD1. CDR3 length equals 13 residues. V gave up 5 bases and J gave up 9 bases; unmatched junction bases: 4. In germline, CDR1 is MNHEY, CDR2 SVGAGI. The CDR3, as DNA: TGTGCCAGCAGTCAACGGGACAGGGGCACCATATATTTT. As protein: CASSQRDRGTIYF.

This clone was seen a few times. J is TRBJ2-3 and V is TRBV4-2, with 9 positions matching TRBD2. In germline, CDR1 is LGHNA, CDR2 YNFKEQ. V lost 0 bases, J lost 9 bases, and 4 bases stayed unmatched. The CDR3 length is 14 residues. The CDR3, as DNA: TGTGCCAGCAGCCAAGATCGGGGACTAGCAACGCAGTATTTT. Translated, it gives CASSQDRGLATQYF.

In its sample, this clone was seen a few times. This chain uses TRBV7-8 with TRBJ1-2, with a tentative D call TRBD1 (5 bases). The length of the CDR3 is 16 residues. Trimming cost V 1 base and J 2 bases, with 14 bases left between them. Germline CDR1 reads SGHVS; CDR2 reads FQNEAQ. CDR3 bases: TGTGCCAGCAGCTTAGTTGGGGGAGGACCGAACTATGGCTACACCTTC. Its translation is CASSLVGGGPNYGYTF.

The J gene is TRBJ2-1, the V gene TRBV6-5; 7 positions match TRBD2. CDR3 length: 13 residues. From germline, CDR1 is MNHEY and CDR2 SVGAGI. With 2 bases clipped from V and 9 bases from J, the junction kept 4 bases outside the gene matches. CDR3 sequence: CASSYLASGEQFF. The CDR3 nucleotides are TGTGCCAGCAGTTACCTAGCTAGCGGTGAGCAGTTCTTC.

Here the CDR3 reads CASSVDQGAHGYTF. In DNA form, the CDR3 reads TGTGCCAGCAGCGTGGATCAGGGGGCTCACGGCTACACCTTC. The chain is built from TRBV9 and TRBJ1-2; 8 bases fit TRBD1. Germline V lookup: CDR1 SGDLS, CDR2 YYNGEE. CDR3 size: 14 residues. V trimming: 2 bases; J trimming: 8 bases; junction bases outside the gene matches: 8.

The gene calls are TRBV4-3 and TRBJ2-1; TRBD2 is a possible D gene (5 bases). This CDR3 is built from 15 residues. Trimming removed 0 bases from V and 9 bases from J, with 15 bases in between. The germline V gene encodes CDR1 LGHNA and CDR2 YSLEER. The CDR3 sequence is CASSQEGSRRGEQFF. As DNA, the CDR3 is TGCGCCAGCAGCCAAGAAGGTTCCAGACGGGGTGAGCAGTTCTTC.

This clone was observed a few times. This chain uses TRBV2 with TRBJ1-1, with D hard to call. The length of the CDR3 is 14 residues. Per the germline V gene, CDR1 is SNHLY and CDR2 is FYNNEI. V was clipped by 5 bases and J by 5 bases, with 15 bases between them. The CDR3 nucleotides are TGTGCCAGCAGTCTCGATTTGGTAGGAACTGAAGCTTTCTTT. As protein: CASSLDLVGTEAFF.

The chain is built from TRBV6-5 and TRBJ2-7; D remains unclear. Trimming left V 7 bases short and J 7 bases short, with 17 bases between. CDR1 is MNHEY and CDR2 is SVGAGI in the germline V gene. The CDR3 totals 13 residues. The CDR3 sequence: CASTFGPLGEQYF. The CDR3 nucleotides are TGTGCCAGCACCTTCGGGCCCTTGGGAGAGCAGTACTTC.

V usage is TRBV5-5 and J usage is TRBJ1-4; the D gene is possibly TRBD1 (6 bases). Germline V gives CDR1 SGHKS, CDR2 YYEKEE (reference sequence). Trimming left V 3 bases short and J 0 bases short, with 9 bases between. The CDR3 consists of 15 residues. Here the CDR3 reads CASSWGGATNEKLFF. The CDR3 nucleotides read TGTGCCAGCAGCTGGGGGGGCGCAACTAATGAAAAACTGTTTTTT.

The chain joins TRBV18 to TRBJ1-2; D is uncertain. Germline V gene data show CDR1 as KGHSH and CDR2 as LQKENI. The CDR3 covers 15 residues. The ends were cut back, 2 bases at V and 3 bases at J, with 13 bases in the middle. The DNA of the CDR3 is TGTGCCAGCTCACCAAACCCGAGGCTAGACTATGGCTACACCTTC. Translation: CASSPNPRLDYGYTF.

V and J are TRBV28 and TRBJ1-2; D is unresolved. With 5 bases removed from V and 7 bases from J, the gap between germline ends came to 23 bases. The germline V gene encodes CDR1 MDHEN and CDR2 SYDVKM. The CDR3 is 16 residues long. The CDR3 region is CASSTNGRIVGAGYTF. For the CDR3, the DNA is TGTGCCAGCAGTACCAACGGACGGATCGTGGGTGCTGGCTACACCTTC.

This clone was detected only a few times. The chain combines TRBV27 with TRBJ1-1; D may be TRBD1 (5 bases). The CDR3 is 13 amino acids. The V end was cut by 5 bases, the J end by 1 base, with 8 bases between. Germline CDR1 MNHEY, CDR2 SMNVEV (reference sequence). CDR3 DNA: TGTGCCAGCAGTCCGGGGGGGAACACTGAAGCTTTCTTT. Its protein product is CASSPGGNTEAFF.

The gene calls are TRBV7-2 and TRBJ2-3, with D hard to call. CDR1 and CDR2 from the germline V gene are SGHTA and FQGNSA. V was clipped by 5 bases and J by 5 bases, with 17 bases between them. The CDR3 totals 15 residues. CDR3 region: CASSQTPRTRDTQYF. DNA of the CDR3: TGTGCCAGCAGCCAAACACCTAGGACCAGAGATACGCAGTATTTT.

The CDR3 spells CASSQVDRDGNTIYF. The CDR3, as DNA: TGTGCCAGCAGCCAAGTCGACAGGGATGGAAACACCATATATTTT. This chain connects TRBV4-2 to TRBJ1-3, with TRBD1 matching over 7 bases. The CDR3 spans 15 residues. CDR1 LGHNA and CDR2 YNFKEQ come from the germline V gene. V shed 1 base and J 3 bases; nucleotides not matched to a gene: 3.

The chain combines TRBV27 with TRBJ2-1; D gene uncertain. Trimming took off 2 bases at V and 3 bases at J, with 11 bases between the two ends. The CDR3 consists of 15 residues. The germline V gene encodes CDR1 MNHEY and CDR2 SMNVEV (reference sequence). CDR3 nucleotides: TGTGCCAGCAGTTTACTACCCCTCTACTACAATGAGCAGTTCTTC. This sequence encodes CASSLLPLYYNEQFF.

The chain recombines TRBV6-6 with TRBJ2-7; D remains ambiguous. CDR1 MNHNY and CDR2 SVGAGI come from the germline V gene (reference sequence). The V end was cut by 5 bases, the J end by 6 bases, with 11 bases between. CDR3 length equals 12 residues. The CDR3 region has the DNA TGTGCCAGCAGTCACTGGGGTTCCGAGCAGTACTTC. Translation gives CASSHWGSEQYF.

The chain has TRBV5-8 and TRBJ2-7, with 7 bases identical to TRBD2. V dropped 6 bases and J dropped 2; count of bases not matched to a gene: 11. Germline CDR1 reads SGHTS; CDR2 reads YDEGEE. The CDR3 totals 15 residues. The CDR3 region is CASIIGLADAYEQYF. CDR3 sequence (DNA): TGTGCCAGCATTATAGGGCTAGCGGATGCCTACGAGCAGTACTTC.

The chain is built from TRBV5-1 and TRBJ2-6, with 8 bases identical to TRBD1. V trimming: 5 bases; J trimming: 0 bases; junction bases outside the gene matches: 4. In germline, CDR1 is SGHRS, CDR2 YFSETQ. The CDR3 has 16 amino acids. For the CDR3, the DNA is TGCGCCAGCAGACGGGACAGGAACTCTGGGGCCAACGTCCTGACTTTC. Amino acids: CASRRDRNSGANVLTF.

This clone was detected once. The chain combines TRBV29-1 with TRBJ1-1, with a weak D call TRBD1 (6 bases). V lost 4 bases, J lost 10 bases, and 16 bases lay in between. Germline V gene lookup returns CDR1 SQVTM and CDR2 ANQGSEA. The CDR3 runs to 12 residues. The CDR3 reads CSVGRQATGAFF. CDR3 bases: TGCAGCGTTGGCAGACAGGCGACGGGAGCTTTCTTT.

The genes are TRBV4-3 and TRBJ2-3, with 8 nucleotides matching TRBD2. The germline gives CDR1 LGHNA, CDR2 YSLEER. Germline trimming cut 0 bases from V and 7 bases from J; bases unmatched to any gene: 9. The CDR3 contains 16 residues. The CDR3 bases are TGCGCCAGCAGCCAAGATCTAGCGGGTATTAGTTATACGCAGTATTTT. Translating gives CASSQDLAGISYTQYF.

In its sample, this clone was seen once. The chain couples TRBV6-5 to TRBJ2-7; D not certain. This CDR3 spans 15 amino acids. Germline assignment: CDR1 MNHEY and CDR2 SVGAGI. Trimming left V 0 bases short and J 4 bases short, with 13 bases between. CDR3 sequence: CASSYSRYSKYEQYF. In nucleotides, the CDR3 is TGTGCCAGCAGTTACTCGCGGTACTCAAAATACGAGCAGTACTTC.

The chain joins TRBV6-5 to TRBJ2-7; 7 positions match TRBD2. This CDR3 is 14 amino acids long. Germline CDR1 reads MNHEY; CDR2 reads SVGAGI. Losses at the gene ends were 6 bases for V and 4 bases for J; bases not matched to a gene: 9. The CDR3 loop is CASRATGGSYEQYF. The CDR3 DNA reads as TGTGCCAGCAGAGCTACTGGCGGGAGTTACGAGCAGTACTTC.

V gene TRBV9 combines with J gene TRBJ2-1; 10 bases align to TRBD2. This CDR3 is built from 15 residues. The J segment lost 3 bases and the V segment lost 0 bases, leaving 0 bases of the junction unmatched. Looked up from germline, CDR1 is SGDLS and CDR2 is YYNGEE. CDR3 bases: TGTGCCAGCAGCGTAGGGACTAGCGGCTACAATGAGCAGTTCTTC. It specifies CASSVGTSGYNEQFF.

The chain employs TRBV13 and TRBJ2-7; tentative D call: TRBD1 (5 bases). Looked up from germline, CDR1 is PRHDT and CDR2 is FYEKMQ (reference sequence). CDR3 length: 15 residues. V was trimmed by 4 bases and J by 1 base, leaving 14 bases between them. CDR3 nucleotide sequence: TGTGCCAGCAGCTATGGTTCTTACAGGTCCTACGAGCAGTACTTC. Encoded protein: CASSYGSYRSYEQYF.

The V gene is TRBV25-1, the J gene TRBJ2-5; no definite D call. This CDR3 has 14 residues. V was cut by 5 bases and J by 5 bases, with 15 bases left in between. CDR1 and CDR2 from the germline V gene are MGHDK and SYGVNS. The CDR3 here is CASSLGPGRETQYF. Written as DNA, the CDR3 is TGTGCCAGCAGTCTAGGCCCCGGTAGGGAGACCCAGTACTTC.